A selection of T cell receptor beta chains follows, all from one sample in a study of T cells after yellow fever vaccination. Each CDR3 protein gets one entry after TCRdb re-called the 5' RACE reads with MiXCR. The sample includes roughly 350,000 distinct CDR3 sequences, roughly 4.3% of them seen just once. The sample in question was PBMCs, obtained 5 days after the yellow fever booster vaccination. Receptors originate from a man aged 18 to 30 who received the YFV17D yellow fever vaccine. CDR3s include the opening cysteine and the closing phenylalanine or tryptophan. Each record gives: D gene, clone size, J gene, V gene, CDR3 DNA, CDR3 protein. D genes are given only for firm matches. The size of a clone is reported for some rows only, either as once, few or many, or as a class for expanded clones.

d_call: TRBD1; clone_size: many; j_call: TRBJ1-2; v_call: TRBV2; cdr3_nt: TGTGCCAGCAGTGGGGGACAGGGATATGGCTACACCTTC; cdr3_aa: CASSGGQGYGYTF
d_call: .; clone_size: few; j_call: TRBJ1-2; v_call: TRBV30; cdr3_nt: TGTGCCTGGAGTGGGATCAGGAGAAATGGCTACACCTTC; cdr3_aa: CAWSGIRRNGYTF
d_call: .; clone_size: .; j_call: TRBJ1-5; v_call: TRBV6-5; cdr3_nt: TGTGCCAGCAGTTACTCTCATAATCAGCCCCAGCATTTT; cdr3_aa: CASSYSHNQPQHF
d_call: TRBD2; clone_size: many; j_call: TRBJ2-3; v_call: TRBV3-1; cdr3_nt: TGTGCCAGCAGCCCCGGCGGGGGGGCATATACGCAGTATTTT; cdr3_aa: CASSPGGGAYTQYF
d_call: .; clone_size: .; j_call: TRBJ1-2; v_call: TRBV5-1; cdr3_nt: TGCGCCAGCAGCTTGGCGGTAACTAACTATGGCTACACCTTC; cdr3_aa: CASSLAVTNYGYTF
d_call: .; clone_size: .; j_call: TRBJ2-3; v_call: TRBV5-4; cdr3_nt: TGTGCCAGCAGCCCTAAGGGGGGGGATGGAGATACGCAGTATTTT; cdr3_aa: CASSPKGGDGDTQYF
d_call: .; clone_size: few; j_call: TRBJ2-7; v_call: TRBV4-3; cdr3_nt: TGCGCCAGCAGCCAGTTATACAGAGCCGCCTACGAGCAGTACTTC; cdr3_aa: CASSQLYRAAYEQYF
d_call: .; clone_size: many; j_call: TRBJ1-2; v_call: TRBV18; cdr3_nt: TGTGCCAGCTCTGACGGGATCCGTAACTATGGCTACACCTTC; cdr3_aa: CASSDGIRNYGYTF
d_call: TRBD2; clone_size: .; j_call: TRBJ2-5; v_call: TRBV5-6; cdr3_nt: TGTGCCAGCAGCTTAATGCGGGGAGGGGAGACCCAGTACTTC; cdr3_aa: CASSLMRGGETQYF
d_call: .; clone_size: few; j_call: TRBJ2-1; v_call: TRBV5-1; cdr3_nt: TGCGCCAGCAGCCCCCTGGTTGGGGGGCTCGATGAGCAGTTCTTC; cdr3_aa: CASSPLVGGLDEQFF
d_call: .; clone_size: .; j_call: TRBJ1-1; v_call: TRBV10-1; cdr3_nt: TGCGCCAGCAGTGATCAGAACACTGAAGCTTTCTTT; cdr3_aa: CASSDQNTEAFF
d_call: .; clone_size: .; j_call: TRBJ2-2; v_call: TRBV20-1; cdr3_nt: TGCAGTGCCCCGGACAGCGCGAACACCGGGGAGCTGTTTTTT; cdr3_aa: CSAPDSANTGELFF
d_call: .; clone_size: few; j_call: TRBJ1-2; v_call: TRBV3-1; cdr3_nt: TGTGCCAGCAGCCAAGAGGCTAGAAACTATGGCTACACCTTC; cdr3_aa: CASSQEARNYGYTF
d_call: TRBD1; clone_size: many; j_call: TRBJ1-6; v_call: TRBV5-1; cdr3_nt: TGCGCCAGCAGCAACCCGACAGGGGCTTGGAATTCACCCCTCCACTTT; cdr3_aa: CASSNPTGAWNSPLHF
d_call: .; clone_size: few; j_call: TRBJ1-1; v_call: TRBV15; cdr3_nt: TGTGCCACCAGCAGAGAAAGGGACACTGAAGCTTTCTTT; cdr3_aa: CATSRERDTEAFF
d_call: TRBD1; clone_size: .; j_call: TRBJ1-2; v_call: TRBV7-3; cdr3_nt: TGTGCCAGCAGCTCCTCCCCGGGACAGGGTGAACATGGCTACACCTTC; cdr3_aa: CASSSSPGQGEHGYTF
d_call: .; clone_size: few; j_call: TRBJ1-2; v_call: TRBV7-9; cdr3_nt: TGTGCCAGCAGCTTAGGTCCGCTCCACTATGGCTACACCTTC; cdr3_aa: CASSLGPLHYGYTF
d_call: .; clone_size: .; j_call: TRBJ1-2; v_call: TRBV6-2/TRBV6-3; cdr3_nt: TGTGCCAGCGCGCGGGAGGCGAACTATGGCTACACCTTC; cdr3_aa: CASAREANYGYTF
d_call: .; clone_size: few; j_call: TRBJ1-1; v_call: TRBV12-3/TRBV12-4; cdr3_nt: TGTGCCAGCAGTTTGTTGGGGGCGACTGAAGCTTTCTTT; cdr3_aa: CASSLLGATEAFF